These T cell receptor beta chains were read from a single sample in a study of siplizumab effects on memory and regulatory T cells. Clones were sequenced by immunoSEQ multiplex PCR, and TCRdb holds only the in-frame ones, with some missing. Among 50,000 to 55,000 clones listed, 95% to 97% were seen once. Sample: naive CD4+ T cells sorted from blood. The receptor set was obtained from a human donor in good health. Each CDR3 is given with its conserved first and last residue. A D gene is named only where the DNA matches it firmly.

CDR3	length	V	D	J
CASRQNTGELFF	12	TRBV28	.	TRBJ2-2
CASSQDAFVPAGTGELFF	18	TRBV4-2	.	TRBJ2-2
CASSQGPTSGSLLAPHEQFF	20	TRBV4-2	TRBD2	TRBJ2-1
CASSRQGPNTEAFF	14	TRBV10-2	TRBD1	TRBJ1-1
CASSKTSGHYNEQFF	15	TRBV5-4	TRBD2	TRBJ2-1
CASSQGGLAGDEQYF	15	TRBV7-9	TRBD2	.
CASKATGGKGPQHF	14	TRBV19	TRBD1	TRBJ1-5
CASSRGVTEQYF	12	TRBV6-5	.	TRBJ2-7
CASSGGLADTQYF	13	TRBV5-6	.	TRBJ2-3
CASKPLAGGTDTQYF	15	TRBV2	TRBD2	TRBJ2-3
CASSVKIQINEKLFF	15	TRBV4-3	.	TRBJ1-4
CASSQDGASGILYNEQFF	18	TRBV14	TRBD2	TRBJ2-1
CSGGEPYNEQFF	12	TRBV29-1	.	TRBJ2-1
CASSVGAEAFF	11	TRBV6-1	.	TRBJ1-1
CASSLGRDFYNEQFF	15	TRBV11-3	.	TRBJ2-1
CASTNGYNEQFF	12	TRBV19	.	TRBJ2-1
CASSYSLRTVNEKLFF	16	TRBV6-5	.	TRBJ1-4
CASSSTPGLIADTQYF	16	TRBV7-3	TRBD2	TRBJ2-3
CASSSRTGVGYTF	13	TRBV27	TRBD1	TRBJ1-2
CASRTGLNQPQHF	13	TRBV19	TRBD1	TRBJ1-5
CASSPGTLTDTQYF	14	TRBV7-2	.	TRBJ2-3
CASSVLLAGGTDTQYF	16	TRBV9	TRBD2	TRBJ2-3
CASRPPRGLEKLFF	14	TRBV28	.	TRBJ1-4
CASSYGTGAYGYTF	14	TRBV6-6	TRBD1	TRBJ1-2
CASSQEGRDYEKLFF	15	TRBV4-2	.	TRBJ1-4
CASSPGTENEKLFF	14	TRBV5-4	TRBD1	TRBJ1-4
CASRDSVSPQHF	12	TRBV6-5	.	TRBJ1-5
CASSLRSGWEITDTQYF	17	TRBV27	.	TRBJ2-3
CASSDTGGHQPQHF	14	TRBV2	TRBD1	TRBJ1-5